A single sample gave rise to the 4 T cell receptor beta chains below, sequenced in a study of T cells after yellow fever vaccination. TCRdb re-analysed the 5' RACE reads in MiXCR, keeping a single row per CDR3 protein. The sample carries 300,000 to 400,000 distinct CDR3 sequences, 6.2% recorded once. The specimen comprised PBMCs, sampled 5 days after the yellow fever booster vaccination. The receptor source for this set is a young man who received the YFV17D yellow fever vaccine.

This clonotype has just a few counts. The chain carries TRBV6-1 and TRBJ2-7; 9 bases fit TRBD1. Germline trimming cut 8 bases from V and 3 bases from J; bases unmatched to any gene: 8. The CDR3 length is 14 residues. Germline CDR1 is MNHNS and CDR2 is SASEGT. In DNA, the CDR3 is TGTGCCAGCCGGGTTGGGACAGGGATCTACGAGCAGTACTTC. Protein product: CASRVGTGIYEQYF.

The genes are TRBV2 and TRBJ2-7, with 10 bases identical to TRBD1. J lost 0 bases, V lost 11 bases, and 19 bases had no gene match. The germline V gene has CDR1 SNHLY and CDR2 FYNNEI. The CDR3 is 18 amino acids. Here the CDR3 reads CAFCLTSGTGAPSYEQYF. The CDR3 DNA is TGTGCCTTCTGTCTAACTTCCGGGACAGGGGCTCCCTCCTACGAGCAGTACTTC.

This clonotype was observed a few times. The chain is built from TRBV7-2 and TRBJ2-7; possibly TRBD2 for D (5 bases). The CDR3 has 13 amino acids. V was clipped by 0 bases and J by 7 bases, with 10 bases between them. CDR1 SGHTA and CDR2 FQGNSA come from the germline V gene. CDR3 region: CASSLAPSGEQYF. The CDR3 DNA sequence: TGTGCCAGCAGCTTAGCCCCCTCGGGGGAGCAGTACTTC.

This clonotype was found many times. CDR3 sequence (DNA): TGTGCCAGCAGTTACGACCGGGAGCAGTACTTC. This sequence encodes CASSYDREQYF. The gene calls are TRBV6-6 and TRBJ2-7; D not resolved. The CDR3 has 11 amino acids. The germline CDR1 and CDR2 sequences are MNHNY and SVGAGI (reference sequence). The V gene lost 2 bases and the J gene lost 7 bases, with 6 bases spanning the gap.